This T cell receptor beta chain was sequenced for a study of shared clonotypes between healthy human individuals. Germline V gene data show CDR1 as SGHAT and CDR2 as FQNNGV. V lost 0 bases and J lost 6; bases outside the gene matches: 11. The length of the CDR3 is 18 residues. Using immunoSEQ multiplex PCR, the repertoire was profiled, and TCRdb retains in-frame clones only, with some absent. The data show hundreds of thousands of clones, with approximately 79% seen just once and 1.5% to 2% held by the top ten. Study-wide points: The study drew on few donors, limiting represented genetic and exposure-history diversity. Compared with memory subsets, naive subsets generally had larger estimated richness.

For this clone: The target antigen is unknown.

Each sample came from a Caucasian adult donor living in Nashville, Tennessee. Sequencing was carried out using memory CD4+ T cells sorted from blood. Subset indicated: CD45RA-negative fraction. The clonotype comes from a woman aged 30 to 39 in good health. J is TRBJ2-1 and V is TRBV11-2; 10 bases are a match to TRBD1. The CDR3 sequence: CASSLDGTGVRSRNEQFF. The CDR3 region has the DNA TGTGCCAGCAGCTTAGATGGGACAGGGGTTCGGAGTCGCAATGAGCAGTTCTTC.